These 11 T cell receptor beta chains share one sample of origin, sequenced in a study of vaccination effects on CD4 cells after COVID-19. The method was immunoSEQ multiplex PCR; TCRdb's version includes in-frame clones alone and lacks a portion of them. The table records 25,000 to 30,000 clones, roughly 70% of them present only once. Which antigens these TCRs recognize remains unknown. Pools of viral peptides were used by the ViraFEST assay to expand antigen-specific CD4+ T cells ahead of sequencing. CD4+ T cell isolation took place after 10 days of culture. Two-dose vaccination with either BNT162b2 or mRNA-1273 was given to the participants. This sample comprised CD4+ T cells from PBMCs cultured with HCoV-NL63 spike peptides, obtained after COVID-19 vaccination. All receptors derive from a human donor who received a COVID-19 vaccine.

J is TRBJ2-1 and V is TRBV24-1, with D uncertain. Per the germline V gene, CDR1 is KGHDR and CDR2 is SFDVKD. The CDR3 loop spans 16 amino acids. V was trimmed by 3 bases and J by 3 bases, leaving 14 bases between them. The CDR3 DNA reads TGTGCCACCAGTGATCCGGACCCGCTCGGCTACAATGAGCAGTTCTTC. It translates to CATSDPDPLGYNEQFF.

The rearrangement uses TRBV3-1 (or the pseudogene TRBV3-2) and TRBJ2-7; TRBD2 aligns across 12 bases. Trimming cost V 4 bases and J 0 bases; bases outside gene matches: 13. This CDR3 contains 19 residues. Germline V CDR1 and CDR2: LGHDT, YNNKEL (reference sequence). The CDR3 sequence is CASSRKFFGLAGSSYEQYF. DNA for the CDR3: TGTGCCAGCAGCCGAAAATTCTTCGGACTAGCGGGAAGCTCCTACGAGCAGTACTTC.

The chain employs TRBV19 and TRBJ2-1, with 9 positions matching TRBD2. The V gene's germline CDR1 is LNHDA and CDR2 SQIVND (reference sequence). The V gene end was trimmed by 7 bases and the J gene end by 8 bases; junction bases not matched to a gene: 18. CDR3 length: 17 residues. This chain's CDR3 is CASMGGQGTTSGYEQFF. The CDR3, as DNA: TGTGCCAGTATGGGAGGGCAGGGGACGACTAGCGGCTATGAGCAGTTCTTC. Full variable domain (rest looked up from reference TRBV19 and TRBJ2-1): DGGITQSPKYLFRKEGQNVTLSCEQNLNHDAMYWYRQDPGQGLRLIYYSQIVNDFQKGDIAEGYSVSREKKESFPLTVTSAQKNPTAFYLCASMGGQGTTSGYEQFFGPGTRLTVL.

The genes are TRBV6-5 and TRBJ1-4; D gene uncertain. The CDR3 is 16 amino acids. Looked up from germline, CDR1 is MNHEY and CDR2 is SVGAGI. V lost 0 bases to trimming and J lost 8 bases, with 16 bases between them. The DNA for the CDR3 is TGTGCCAGCAGTTACTCGATGCGAGGGCTGGGAGAAAAACTGTTTTTT. Translation: CASSYSMRGLGEKLFF.

This clone was counted a single time. The chain uses TRBV6-5 and TRBJ2-1; TRBD2 agrees at 11 bases. Germline CDR1 reads MNHEY; CDR2 reads SVGAGI. J was trimmed by 4 bases and V by 6 bases; bases with no gene match: 5. This CDR3 is 15 amino acids long. The CDR3: CASRLTSGEYNEQFF. The CDR3 region has the DNA TGTGCCAGCAGGCTGACTAGCGGGGAGTACAATGAGCAGTTCTTC.

The CDR3 nucleotides are TGTGCCAGCAGCCCTCAAACGGGACATCTCTACGAGCAGTACTTC. Encoded protein: CASSPQTGHLYEQYF. V is TRBV3-1 (or the pseudogene TRBV3-2) and J is TRBJ2-7; a possible D gene is TRBD1 (6 bases). The germline gives CDR1 LGHDT, CDR2 YNNKEL (reference sequence). V lost 4 bases and J lost 3, with 16 bases in between. The CDR3 runs to 15 residues.

This chain uses TRBV11-2 with TRBJ2-7; 14 bases align to TRBD2. Germline V gene sequence: CDR1 SGHAT, CDR2 FQNNGV. J lost 2 bases, V lost 2 bases, and 8 bases had no gene match. The CDR3 extends over 18 amino acids. CDR3 amino acids: CASSLWTSGRIVTYEQYF. The CDR3 DNA reads as TGTGCCAGCAGCTTATGGACTAGCGGGAGGATTGTGACCTACGAGCAGTACTTC. The full variable domain, in which reference TRBV11-2 and TRBJ2-7 provide the parts outside the CDR3, is EAGVAQSPRYKIIEKRQSVAFWCNPISGHATLYWYQQILGQGPKLLIQFQNNGVVDDSQLPKDRFSAERLKGVDSTLKIQPAKLEDSAVYLCASSLWTSGRIVTYEQYFGPGTRLTVT.

V is TRBV5-1 and J is TRBJ2-1; the match to TRBD2 covers 9 bases. Germline V gene data show CDR1 as SGHRS and CDR2 as YFSETQ. Unmatched junction bases numbered 6, after V lost 7 bases and J lost 7 bases. This CDR3 is built from 13 residues. The CDR3 loop is CASGLAGLNEQFF. CDR3 sequence (DNA): TGCGCCAGCGGGCTAGCGGGGCTTAATGAGCAGTTCTTC.

The chain uses TRBV19 and TRBJ1-1; D ambiguous. The CDR3 has 13 amino acids. With 3 bases removed from V and 6 bases from J, the gap between germline ends came to 11 bases. Germline loops: CDR1 LNHDA, CDR2 SQIVND (reference sequence). CDR3: CASSITPGAEAFF. The CDR3, as DNA: TGTGCCAGTAGTATCACACCTGGGGCTGAAGCTTTCTTT.

The V call is TRBV7-8, the J call TRBJ2-6; D unresolved. Trimming cost V 6 bases and J 0 bases, with 9 bases left between them. The germline V gene has CDR1 SGHVS and CDR2 FQNEAQ. CDR3 length: 15 residues. CDR3 region: CASRESGSGANVLTF. Written as DNA, the CDR3 is TGTGCCAGCAGGGAGAGTGGCTCTGGGGCCAACGTCCTGACTTTC.

In nucleotides, the CDR3 is TGTGCCAGCAGCTTGGGCGGTAAAGAGACCCAGTACTTC. Protein product: CASSLGGKETQYF. The chain couples TRBV5-6 to TRBJ2-5; D gene ambiguous. Deletions cut 0 bases from V and 3 bases from J, with 6 bases between. This CDR3 is built from 13 residues. CDR1 is SGHDT and CDR2 is YYEEEE in the germline V gene.